This is a list of T cell receptor beta chains from one sample in a study of cytomegalovirus exposure and HLA in healthy donors. The table came from immunoSEQ multiplex PCR; TCRdb's copy has only in-frame clones and leaves some out. This table has roughly 70,000 clones, 95% to 98% appearing once. Sequences were obtained from PBMCs. The receptors come from a woman between 18 and 29 years old in good health and CMV-seropositive. The CDR3 runs from the conserved cysteine through the conserved F or W. Each record gives: J gene, V gene, D gene, CDR3 protein. D genes are given only for firm matches.

j_call: TRBJ1-5; v_call: TRBV28; d_call: NA; cdr3_aa: CASSLGDRGKQPQHF
j_call: TRBJ1-2; v_call: TRBV14; d_call: TRBD1; cdr3_aa: CASSHARGGQGAFDGYTF
j_call: TRBJ2-7; v_call: TRBV7-2; d_call: TRBD2; cdr3_aa: CASSTLTSGLAYEQYF
j_call: TRBJ2-1; v_call: TRBV9; d_call: TRBD2; cdr3_aa: CASSGGLAGGPIEQFF
j_call: TRBJ2-3; v_call: TRBV7-9; d_call: TRBD2; cdr3_aa: CASSLLLAGVWSDTQYF
j_call: TRBJ2-2; v_call: TRBV30; d_call: NA; cdr3_aa: CAWRTGQNTGELFF
j_call: TRBJ2-2; v_call: TRBV7-3; d_call: NA; cdr3_aa: CASRPEGAGELFF
j_call: TRBJ1-5; v_call: TRBV19; d_call: NA; cdr3_aa: CASSAGTSIKPQHF
j_call: TRBJ1-2; v_call: TRBV10-3; d_call: NA; cdr3_aa: CAISESGRVGYGYTF
j_call: TRBJ2-7; v_call: TRBV11-2; d_call: NA; cdr3_aa: CASSFGGAEQYF
j_call: TRBJ1-3; v_call: TRBV12-5; d_call: NA; cdr3_aa: CASGPGQSGNTIYF
j_call: TRBJ1-4; v_call: TRBV2; d_call: TRBD1; cdr3_aa: CASKLTGATNEKLFF
j_call: TRBJ2-7; v_call: TRBV4-1; d_call: TRBD1; cdr3_aa: CASSRNRGNEQYF
j_call: TRBJ1-2; v_call: TRBV28; d_call: TRBD1; cdr3_aa: CASKTGLAGYTF
j_call: TRBJ1-1; v_call: TRBV5-5; d_call: NA; cdr3_aa: CASSLGGGLTEAFF
j_call: TRBJ2-2; v_call: TRBV6-5; d_call: TRBD1; cdr3_aa: CASSYRGPGELFF
j_call: TRBJ2-5; v_call: TRBV9; d_call: TRBD1; cdr3_aa: CASSAGQVQETQYF
j_call: TRBJ1-4; v_call: TRBV19; d_call: NA; cdr3_aa: CASSLAGTPGEKLFF
j_call: TRBJ2-1; v_call: TRBV7-8; d_call: NA; cdr3_aa: CASSLASGASNEQFF
j_call: TRBJ1-2; v_call: TRBV25-1; d_call: NA; cdr3_aa: CASSDRLRGYTF
j_call: TRBJ2-1; v_call: TRBV28; d_call: NA; cdr3_aa: CASSPEAHRGNEQFF
j_call: TRBJ2-3; v_call: TRBV5-4; d_call: NA; cdr3_aa: CASSLAPGAGMNTQYF
j_call: TRBJ1-4; v_call: TRBV29-1; d_call: NA; cdr3_aa: CSVEWPGEHEKLFF
j_call: TRBJ1-1; v_call: TRBV4-1; d_call: NA; cdr3_aa: CASSPQHRVVTEAFF
j_call: TRBJ2-5; v_call: TRBV2; d_call: TRBD1; cdr3_aa: CASSETGTGGSQETQYF
j_call: TRBJ2-2; v_call: TRBV2; d_call: NA; cdr3_aa: CATLKNTGELFF
j_call: TRBJ1-2; v_call: TRBV7-9; d_call: TRBD1; cdr3_aa: CASSFLDRGPDYGYTF
j_call: TRBJ1-5; v_call: TRBV19; d_call: TRBD1; cdr3_aa: CASSDRDNQPQHF
j_call: TRBJ2-7; v_call: TRBV19; d_call: TRBD1; cdr3_aa: CASSKGQGYYEQYF
j_call: TRBJ2-1; v_call: TRBV2; d_call: NA; cdr3_aa: CASSDYLYNEQFF
j_call: TRBJ1-2; v_call: TRBV4-1; d_call: NA; cdr3_aa: CASSQDPTLNYGYTF
j_call: TRBJ1-5; v_call: TRBV4-1; d_call: NA; cdr3_aa: CASSQGGHFSNQPQHF
j_call: TRBJ2-7; v_call: TRBV25-1; d_call: NA; cdr3_aa: CASSEDRTYEQYF
j_call: TRBJ2-7; v_call: TRBV28; d_call: TRBD1; cdr3_aa: CASSLYLPRDRVGRTDEQYF
j_call: TRBJ1-2; v_call: TRBV11-2; d_call: NA; cdr3_aa: CASSTLLGDGYTF
j_call: TRBJ1-2; v_call: TRBV7-2; d_call: NA; cdr3_aa: CASSYLGASYGYTF
j_call: TRBJ2-3; v_call: TRBV28; d_call: TRBD2; cdr3_aa: CASSNGRDTDTQYF
j_call: TRBJ1-4; v_call: TRBV2; d_call: TRBD1; cdr3_aa: CASSGGGTGYEKLFF
j_call: TRBJ1-3; v_call: TRBV27; d_call: NA; cdr3_aa: CASSLFGGRGNTIYF
j_call: TRBJ2-2; v_call: TRBV29-1; d_call: NA; cdr3_aa: CSVGGAGELFF